These 9 T cell receptor beta chains originate from one sample sequenced in a study of shared clonotypes between healthy human individuals. The protocol was immunoSEQ multiplex PCR, while the TCRdb copy is restricted to in-frame clones and leaves out a portion. The sample yields roughly 2.2 million clones, approximately 95% seen once. The sample was naive CD4+ T cells from PBMCs. The subset denotes: CD45RA+ positively selected. The receptors were sampled from a man aged 18 to 30 in good health. Some clones in this sample may be carry-over from other donors' samples.

This clone came up once. The chain carries TRBV28 and TRBJ2-7; a weak D match, TRBD2 (6 bases). The germline CDR1 and CDR2 sequences are MDHEN and SYDVKM. The V end lost 2 bases, the J end lost 2 bases, and 10 bases lay between the germline ends. The CDR3 loop spans 14 amino acids. The CDR3 DNA is TGTGCCAGCAGTTTAAAGGGACTCACCTACGAGCAGTACTTC. Translated, it gives CASSLKGLTYEQYF.

The CDR3 here is CASTSGVVPMFGNQPQHF. CDR3 DNA sequence: TGTGCCAGCACCTCCGGGGTTGTTCCCATGTTTGGCAATCAGCCCCAGCATTTT. The V and J genes are TRBV27 and TRBJ1-5; no firm D call. This CDR3 has 18 residues. V lost 7 bases and J 2 bases, leaving 24 bases between the germline ends. Looked up from germline, CDR1 is MNHEY and CDR2 is SMNVEV (reference sequence).

The rearrangement links TRBV11-2 to TRBJ1-4, with TRBD1 identical over 8 bases. The CDR3 is 15 amino acids. Unmatched junction bases numbered 1, after V lost 4 bases and J lost 0 bases. CDR1 is SGHAT and CDR2 is FQNNGV in the germline V gene. CDR3 DNA sequence: TGTGCCAGCAGCTCACAGGGGGCAACTAATGAAAAACTGTTTTTT. As protein: CASSSQGATNEKLFF.

Remarks on this clone: Additional DNA sequences in this sample encode the identical CDR3. The V gene is TRBV5-1, the J gene TRBJ2-1, with 8 bases aligning to TRBD1. V shed 1 base, J shed 3 bases, and the junction held 3 bases outside the gene matches. Germline V lookup: CDR1 SGHRS, CDR2 YFSETQ. This CDR3 contains 15 residues. In DNA form, the CDR3 reads TGCGCCAGCAGCTTGACAGGGGGTAGCTACAATGAGCAGTTCTTC. It translates to CASSLTGGSYNEQFF.

As concerns this clone: Other DNA sequences from this sample encode an identical CDR3 as well. The rearrangement joins TRBV5-1 to TRBJ1-5; no clear D. Germline loops: CDR1 SGHRS, CDR2 YFSETQ. Trimming took off 0 bases at V and 0 bases at J, with 7 bases between the two ends. The CDR3 extends over 15 amino acids. CDR3 sequence reads: CASSLEGFSNQPQHF. The CDR3 nucleotides are TGCGCCAGCAGCTTGGAAGGTTTTAGCAATCAGCCCCAGCATTTT.

In regard to this clone: Different DNA sequences within this sample yield the same CDR3. This chain links TRBV27 with TRBJ2-7; 7 bases line up with TRBD1. The CDR3 loop spans 14 amino acids. V trimming: 5 bases; J trimming: 4 bases; junction bases outside the gene matches: 8. Per germline, CDR1 MNHEY and CDR2 SMNVEV (reference sequence). CDR3 protein: CASSRDRVNYEQYF. In DNA, the CDR3 is TGTGCCAGCAGTAGAGACAGGGTAAATTACGAGCAGTACTTC.

J is TRBJ2-1 and V is TRBV5-1; 12 nucleotides agree with TRBD2. The CDR3 is made up of 16 amino acids. V trimming: 4 bases; J trimming: 1 base; junction bases outside the gene matches: 3. Germline CDR1 is SGHRS and CDR2 is YFSETQ. Written as DNA, the CDR3 is TGCGCCAGCAGCGTCCTAGCGGGAGGGTCCTACAATGAGCAGTTCTTC. Translated, it gives CASSVLAGGSYNEQFF. Full variable domain (missing parts from reference TRBV5-1 and TRBJ2-1): KAGVTQTPRYLIKTRGQQVTLSCSPISGHRSVSWYQQTPGQGLQFLFEYFSETQRNKGNFPGRFSGRQFSNSRSEMNVSTLELGDSALYLCASSVLAGGSYNEQFFGPGTRLTVL.

The chain employs TRBV5-4 and TRBJ2-7, with 9 nucleotides matching TRBD2. The CDR3 length is 17 residues. CDR1 is SGHNT and CDR2 is YYREEE in the germline V gene (reference sequence). The junction had 12 bases not matched to a gene; V was cut back by 4 bases and J by 1 base. Here the CDR3 reads CASSRGGTSLPSYEQYF. For the CDR3, the DNA is TGTGCCAGCAGCCGCGGCGGGACTAGCCTACCATCCTACGAGCAGTACTTC. Supplemented by reference TRBV5-4 and TRBJ2-7, the full variable domain reads ETGVTQSPTHLIKTRGQQVTLRCSSQSGHNTVSWYQQALGQGPQFIFQYYREEENGRGNFPPRFSGLQFPNYSSELNVNALELDDSALYLCASSRGGTSLPSYEQYFGPGTRLTVT.

The V and J genes are TRBV28 and TRBJ2-4; D is unresolved. The CDR3 totals 14 residues. V was trimmed by 8 bases and J by 3 bases, leaving 14 bases between them. CDR1 and CDR2 (germline): MDHEN, SYDVKM. DNA of the CDR3: TGTGCCAGCCAAGGCGGAGTGGGCAAAAACATTCAGTACTTC. The encoded protein is CASQGGVGKNIQYF. The entire variable domain, with the rest obtained from reference TRBV28 and TRBJ2-4, is as follows: DVKVTQSSRYLVKRTGEKVFLECVQDMDHENMFWYRQDPGLGLRLIYFSYDVKMKEKGDIPEGYSVSREKKERFSLILESASTNQTSMYLCASQGGVGKNIQYFGAGTRLSVL.